A selection of T cell receptor beta chains follows, all from one sample in a study of T cells in Graves' hyperthyroidism and ophthalmopathy. Via MiXCR, TCRdb re-called the multiplex PCR reads, giving one row per CDR3 protein. Seen here are about 380,000 distinct CDR3 sequences, about 18% observed once, and the top ten hold 40% to 45%. Sequencing was carried out using blood. These receptor sequences come from a man aged 18 to 30 with Graves' ophthalmopathy. Each CDR3 is given with its conserved first and last residue. D genes are given only for firm matches. Clone sizes are given selectively: once, few, many, or a class where the clone is expanded.

J gene: TRBJ1-1
V gene: TRBV7-3
clone size: NA
CDR3 length: 13
D gene: NA
CDR3 DNA: TGTGCCAGCAGCCCCGACAGTCACACTGAAGCTTTCTTT
CDR3 protein: CASSPDSHTEAFF

J gene: TRBJ2-1
V gene: TRBV27
clone size: few
CDR3 length: 13
D gene: NA
CDR3 DNA: TGTGCCAGCAGTCTACCCGATACGGATGAGCAGTTCTTC
CDR3 protein: CASSLPDTDEQFF

J gene: TRBJ2-7
V gene: TRBV27
clone size: many
CDR3 length: 16
D gene: NA
CDR3 DNA: TGTGCCAGCAGTTTCCTGGACAGGGCGGCGGGGGGGCAGCAGTACTTC
CDR3 protein: CASSFLDRAAGGQQYF

J gene: TRBJ1-3
V gene: TRBV28
clone size: many
CDR3 length: 13
D gene: NA
CDR3 DNA: TGTGCCAGCCTCCACCCAGGGGAGAACACCATATATTTT
CDR3 protein: CASLHPGENTIYF

J gene: TRBJ1-2
V gene: TRBV5-1
clone size: many
CDR3 length: 14
D gene: NA
CDR3 DNA: TGCGCCAGCAGCCAAAGCTCGGGGAACTATGGCTACACCTTC
CDR3 protein: CASSQSSGNYGYTF

J gene: TRBJ2-7
V gene: TRBV7-3
clone size: many
CDR3 length: 14
D gene: NA
CDR3 DNA: TGTGCCAGCAGCCCGGCCGGGCCCACCTACGAGCAGTACTTC
CDR3 protein: CASSPAGPTYEQYF

J gene: TRBJ2-3
V gene: TRBV6-2/TRBV6-3
clone size: NA
CDR3 length: 19
D gene: TRBD2
CDR3 DNA: TGTGCCAGCAGTTACTCAGAACTAGCGGGGGGGCTGGGCACAGATACGCAGTATTTT
CDR3 protein: CASSYSELAGGLGTDTQYF

J gene: TRBJ1-6
V gene: TRBV20-1
clone size: NA
CDR3 length: 17
D gene: NA
CDR3 DNA: TGCAGTGCTAGAGCCGGGGGGGGGAACTCCTATAATTCACCCCTCCACTTT
CDR3 protein: CSARAGGGNSYNSPLHF

J gene: TRBJ1-1
V gene: TRBV2
clone size: many
CDR3 length: 15
D gene: NA
CDR3 DNA: TGTGCCAGCAATCGAAGGGGATGGATGAACACTGAAGCTTTCTTT
CDR3 protein: CASNRRGWMNTEAFF

J gene: TRBJ2-1
V gene: TRBV7-9
clone size: few
CDR3 length: 19
D gene: TRBD2
CDR3 DNA: TGTGCCAGCAGCTTAGAAGGACGGGGGGGCCTGAGCTCCTACAATGAGCAGTTCTTC
CDR3 protein: CASSLEGRGGLSSYNEQFF

J gene: TRBJ1-1
V gene: TRBV15
clone size: many
CDR3 length: 15
D gene: NA
CDR3 DNA: TGTGCCACCAGCAGTGATGGCCAAGACTTTACTGAAGCTTTCTTT
CDR3 protein: CATSSDGQDFTEAFF

J gene: TRBJ1-5
V gene: TRBV2
clone size: NA
CDR3 length: 12
D gene: NA
CDR3 DNA: TGTGCCAGCAGTGTGGGATTTCAGCCCCAGCATTTT
CDR3 protein: CASSVGFQPQHF

J gene: TRBJ2-1
V gene: TRBV12-3/TRBV12-4
clone size: NA
CDR3 length: 15
D gene: TRBD2
CDR3 DNA: TGTGCCAGCAGTTTGCCGGGAGGGATGGGGGGTGAGCAGTTCTTC
CDR3 protein: CASSLPGGMGGEQFF

J gene: TRBJ2-3
V gene: TRBV20-1
clone size: many
CDR3 length: 14
D gene: NA
CDR3 DNA: TGCAGTGCTGCCGGGATCAGGGGTACAGATACGCAGTATTTT
CDR3 protein: CSAAGIRGTDTQYF

J gene: TRBJ1-1
V gene: TRBV3-1
clone size: many
CDR3 length: 13
D gene: TRBD1
CDR3 DNA: TGTGCCAGCAGCCAGACGACAGGGAACGAAGCTTTCTTT
CDR3 protein: CASSQTTGNEAFF

J gene: TRBJ2-7
V gene: TRBV6-5
clone size: NA
CDR3 length: 14
D gene: TRBD1
CDR3 DNA: TGTGCCAGCAGTTACGCGGACAGGTCCTACGAGCAGTACTTC
CDR3 protein: CASSYADRSYEQYF

J gene: TRBJ1-1
V gene: TRBV14
clone size: few
CDR3 length: 13
D gene: NA
CDR3 DNA: TGTGCCAGCAGCCAATACTCGAACACTGAAGCTTTCTTT
CDR3 protein: CASSQYSNTEAFF

J gene: TRBJ2-5
V gene: TRBV7-2
clone size: NA
CDR3 length: 17
D gene: TRBD1
CDR3 DNA: TGTGCCAGCAGCTACCGTAGGAGTCAGTACAGGGGGGAGACCCAGTACTTC
CDR3 protein: CASSYRRSQYRGETQYF

J gene: TRBJ2-2
V gene: TRBV20-1
clone size: many
CDR3 length: 15
D gene: NA
CDR3 DNA: TGCAGTGCTCCTCCCGCGTGGGGCGAAACCGGGGAGCTGTTTTTT
CDR3 protein: CSAPPAWGETGELFF

J gene: TRBJ1-2
V gene: TRBV2
clone size: many
CDR3 length: 14
D gene: NA
CDR3 DNA: TGTGCCAGCACCTCTGCCCCAGGGGTTGGCGGCTACACCTTC
CDR3 protein: CASTSAPGVGGYTF

J gene: TRBJ2-2
V gene: TRBV15
clone size: NA
CDR3 length: 15
D gene: NA
CDR3 DNA: TGTGCCACCAGTGATAGACTAGTGAACACCGGGGAGCTGTTTTTT
CDR3 protein: CATSDRLVNTGELFF

J gene: TRBJ1-4
V gene: TRBV4-1
clone size: NA
CDR3 length: 16
D gene: NA
CDR3 DNA: TGTGCCAGCAGCTCCCCTCAGAGGACCGGAAATGAAAAACTGTTTTTT
CDR3 protein: CASSSPQRTGNEKLFF

J gene: TRBJ2-7
V gene: TRBV5-1
clone size: NA
CDR3 length: 14
D gene: NA
CDR3 DNA: TGCGCCAGCAGCTCCGGGACCAACACCTACGAGCAGTACTTC
CDR3 protein: CASSSGTNTYEQYF

J gene: TRBJ1-1
V gene: TRBV28
clone size: many
CDR3 length: 15
D gene: NA
CDR3 DNA: TGTGCCAGCAGTTTATTAACAGGGAGTGGCACTGAAGCTTTCTTT
CDR3 protein: CASSLLTGSGTEAFF

J gene: TRBJ1-1
V gene: TRBV5-8
clone size: NA
CDR3 length: 17
D gene: NA
CDR3 DNA: TGCGCCAGCAGCCAAAGTTCCCCGGGCCCCGGGGGCACTGAAGCTTTCTTT
CDR3 protein: CASSQSSPGPGGTEAFF

J gene: TRBJ2-7
V gene: TRBV6-5
clone size: many
CDR3 length: 16
D gene: NA
CDR3 DNA: TGTGCCAGCAGTTACTCGAGAGACAGACTCTCCTACGAGCAGTACTTC
CDR3 protein: CASSYSRDRLSYEQYF

J gene: TRBJ2-7
V gene: TRBV19
clone size: NA
CDR3 length: 14
D gene: TRBD1
CDR3 DNA: TGTGCCAGTAGTACACAGGGGACGGTCCACGAGCAGTACTTC
CDR3 protein: CASSTQGTVHEQYF

J gene: TRBJ2-4
V gene: TRBV11-2
clone size: NA
CDR3 length: 13
D gene: NA
CDR3 DNA: TGTGCCAGCAGCTTAGGAGAGATGAACATTCAGTACTTC
CDR3 protein: CASSLGEMNIQYF

J gene: TRBJ2-2
V gene: TRBV28
clone size: few
CDR3 length: 16
D gene: TRBD2
CDR3 DNA: TGTGCCAGCAGCCCGGGCGGGGGGAGGGACACCGGGGAGCTGTTTTTT
CDR3 protein: CASSPGGGRDTGELFF

J gene: TRBJ2-7
V gene: TRBV5-6
clone size: many
CDR3 length: 14
D gene: TRBD1
CDR3 DNA: TGTGCCAGCAGCTACCGGACAGGGGAAGGCGAGCAGTACTTC
CDR3 protein: CASSYRTGEGEQYF

J gene: TRBJ1-2
V gene: TRBV7-9
clone size: many
CDR3 length: 13
D gene: NA
CDR3 DNA: TGTGCCAGCCGGGGAGGGCTAGAGTCCGGCTACACCTTC
CDR3 protein: CASRGGLESGYTF

J gene: TRBJ2-5
V gene: TRBV6-1
clone size: many
CDR3 length: 15
D gene: TRBD1
CDR3 DNA: TGTGCCAGCTTTCCAGGACAGGGGGCAGTGGAGACCCAGTACTTC
CDR3 protein: CASFPGQGAVETQYF

J gene: TRBJ2-5
V gene: TRBV27
clone size: many
CDR3 length: 15
D gene: TRBD2
CDR3 DNA: TGTGCCAGCAGCCCAAGCGGGGGGATCCAAGAGACCCAGTACTTC
CDR3 protein: CASSPSGGIQETQYF

J gene: TRBJ1-2
V gene: TRBV6-1
clone size: few
CDR3 length: 14
D gene: NA
CDR3 DNA: TGTGCCAGCAGTTCCCTTTACTGGGGCTATGGCTACACCTTC
CDR3 protein: CASSSLYWGYGYTF

J gene: TRBJ2-1
V gene: TRBV28
clone size: NA
CDR3 length: 13
D gene: NA
CDR3 DNA: TGTGCCAGCAGTTTGTTAATAGCTGGCGGGCAGTTCTTC
CDR3 protein: CASSLLIAGGQFF

J gene: TRBJ2-4
V gene: TRBV6-2/TRBV6-3
clone size: many
CDR3 length: 12
D gene: NA
CDR3 DNA: TGTGCCAGCAGTTACAGCCGGAACATTCAGTACTTC
CDR3 protein: CASSYSRNIQYF

J gene: TRBJ1-3
V gene: TRBV12-3/TRBV12-4
clone size: many
CDR3 length: 14
D gene: NA
CDR3 DNA: TGTGCCAGCAGGCCCAATGGCTCTGGAAACACCATATATTTT
CDR3 protein: CASRPNGSGNTIYF

J gene: TRBJ2-3
V gene: TRBV24-1
clone size: NA
CDR3 length: 16
D gene: NA
CDR3 DNA: TGTGCCACCAGAGAGGGAGGGGGGAAGGGCACAGATACGCAGTATTTT
CDR3 protein: CATREGGGKGTDTQYF

J gene: TRBJ1-2
V gene: TRBV6-1
clone size: few
CDR3 length: 14
D gene: TRBD1
CDR3 DNA: TGTGCCAGCAGAGGGACAGGGGCTAACTATGGCTACACCTTC
CDR3 protein: CASRGTGANYGYTF

J gene: TRBJ2-4
V gene: TRBV6-5
clone size: NA
CDR3 length: 15
D gene: TRBD2
CDR3 DNA: TGTGCCAGCAGTCTACTAGCGGGGGTCCAAAACATTCAGTGCTTC
CDR3 protein: CASSLLAGVQNIQCF

J gene: TRBJ2-1
V gene: TRBV6-1
clone size: many
CDR3 length: 16
D gene: TRBD2
CDR3 DNA: TGTGCCAGCAGATTAAGCAGCGGGGGGACTGGGAATGAGCAGTTCTTC
CDR3 protein: CASRLSSGGTGNEQFF

J gene: TRBJ2-6
V gene: TRBV5-8
clone size: many
CDR3 length: 17
D gene: TRBD2
CDR3 DNA: TGTGCCAGCGCCCTAGCGGGGTCCGACTCTGGGGCCAACGTCCTGACTTTC
CDR3 protein: CASALAGSDSGANVLTF

J gene: TRBJ1-1
V gene: TRBV28
clone size: many
CDR3 length: 15
D gene: NA
CDR3 DNA: TGTGCCAGCAGTTCTCTTCGGGGACCGAACACTGAAGCTTTCTTT
CDR3 protein: CASSSLRGPNTEAFF

J gene: TRBJ2-2
V gene: TRBV5-1
clone size: many
CDR3 length: 15
D gene: NA
CDR3 DNA: TGCGCCAGCAGCTTGGGAGCACAGGGCACCGGGGAGCTGTTTTTT
CDR3 protein: CASSLGAQGTGELFF

J gene: TRBJ2-1
V gene: TRBV7-9
clone size: few
CDR3 length: 16
D gene: TRBD2
CDR3 DNA: TGTGCCAGCAGCGCAGCGGGGGGTCTCTCCTACAATGAGCAGTTCTTC
CDR3 protein: CASSAAGGLSYNEQFF

J gene: TRBJ2-2
V gene: TRBV5-1
clone size: NA
CDR3 length: 16
D gene: NA
CDR3 DNA: TGCGCCAGCAGCTTGGAGGCAGGGTCCCGGGACGGGGAGCTGTTTTTT
CDR3 protein: CASSLEAGSRDGELFF

J gene: TRBJ2-1
V gene: TRBV30
clone size: NA
CDR3 length: 17
D gene: TRBD2
CDR3 DNA: TGTGCCTGGAGTGTACGGGCTAGCGGGAACATCTACAATGAGCAGTTCTTC
CDR3 protein: CAWSVRASGNIYNEQFF

J gene: TRBJ2-1
V gene: TRBV24-1
clone size: NA
CDR3 length: 15
D gene: NA
CDR3 DNA: TGTGCCACCAGTGGAAAATTGGTCCCCTACAATGAGCAGTTCTTC
CDR3 protein: CATSGKLVPYNEQFF

J gene: TRBJ1-4
V gene: TRBV5-8
clone size: many
CDR3 length: 15
D gene: TRBD1
CDR3 DNA: TGTGCCAGCAGCCCCAGGACAGGGTTGGAGGAAAAACTGTTTTTT
CDR3 protein: CASSPRTGLEEKLFF

J gene: TRBJ2-3
V gene: TRBV5-4
clone size: few
CDR3 length: 14
D gene: NA
CDR3 DNA: TGTGCCAGCAGCACGGAGGGATTCGCAGATACGCAGTATTTT
CDR3 protein: CASSTEGFADTQYF

J gene: TRBJ2-7
V gene: TRBV5-6
clone size: NA
CDR3 length: 14
D gene: NA
CDR3 DNA: TGTGCCAGCAGCTTGAAACACCTCTCCTACGAGCAGTACTTC
CDR3 protein: CASSLKHLSYEQYF

J gene: TRBJ2-3
V gene: TRBV27
clone size: few
CDR3 length: 18
D gene: TRBD2
CDR3 DNA: TGTGCCAGCAGTTCTTACCCCGCAGCGGGGGGGAGTACAGATACGCAGTATTTT
CDR3 protein: CASSSYPAAGGSTDTQYF